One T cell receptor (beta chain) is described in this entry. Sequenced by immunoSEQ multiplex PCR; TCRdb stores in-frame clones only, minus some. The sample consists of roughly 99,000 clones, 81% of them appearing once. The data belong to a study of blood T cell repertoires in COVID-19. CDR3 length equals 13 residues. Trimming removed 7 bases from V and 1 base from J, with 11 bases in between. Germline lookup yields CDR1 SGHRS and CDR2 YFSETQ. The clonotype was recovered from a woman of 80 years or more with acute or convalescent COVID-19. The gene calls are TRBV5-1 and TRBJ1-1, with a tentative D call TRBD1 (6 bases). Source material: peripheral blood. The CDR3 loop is CASCRDTNTEAFF. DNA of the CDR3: TGCGCCAGCTGCCGGGACACGAACACTGAAGCTTTCTTT.